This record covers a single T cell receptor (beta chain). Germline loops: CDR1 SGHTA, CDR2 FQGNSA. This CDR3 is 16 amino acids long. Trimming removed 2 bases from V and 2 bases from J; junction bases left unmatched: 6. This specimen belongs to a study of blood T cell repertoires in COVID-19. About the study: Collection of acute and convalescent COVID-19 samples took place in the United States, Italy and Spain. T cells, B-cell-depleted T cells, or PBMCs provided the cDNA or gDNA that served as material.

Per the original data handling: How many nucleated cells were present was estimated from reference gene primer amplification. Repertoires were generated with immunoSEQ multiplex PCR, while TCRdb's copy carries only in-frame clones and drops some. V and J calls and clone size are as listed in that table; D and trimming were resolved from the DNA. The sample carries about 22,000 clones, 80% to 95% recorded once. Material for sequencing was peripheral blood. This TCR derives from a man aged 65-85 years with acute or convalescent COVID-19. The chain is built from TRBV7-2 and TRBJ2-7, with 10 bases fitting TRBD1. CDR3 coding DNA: TGTGCCAGCAGCTTATCCCTAGGGACAGGGGCCTACGAGCAGTACTTC. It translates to CASSLSLGTGAYEQYF.